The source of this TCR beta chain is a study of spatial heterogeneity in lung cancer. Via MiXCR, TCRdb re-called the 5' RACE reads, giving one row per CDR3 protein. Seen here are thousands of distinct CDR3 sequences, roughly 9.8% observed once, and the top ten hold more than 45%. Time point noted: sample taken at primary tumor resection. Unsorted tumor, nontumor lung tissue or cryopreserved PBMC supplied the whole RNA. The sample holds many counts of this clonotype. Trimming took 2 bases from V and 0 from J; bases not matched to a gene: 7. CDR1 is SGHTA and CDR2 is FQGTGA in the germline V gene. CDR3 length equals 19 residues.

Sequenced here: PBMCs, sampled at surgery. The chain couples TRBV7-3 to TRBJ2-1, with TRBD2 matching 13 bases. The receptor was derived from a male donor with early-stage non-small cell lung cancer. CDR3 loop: CASSLRGLAGSSSYNEQFF. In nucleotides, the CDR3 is TGTGCCAGCAGCTTACGGGGACTAGCGGGATCCAGCTCCTACAATGAGCAGTTCTTC. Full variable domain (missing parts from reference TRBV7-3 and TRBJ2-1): GAGVSQTPSNKVTEKGKYVELRCDPISGHTALYWYRQSLGQGPEFLIYFQGTGAADDSGLPNDRFFAVRPEGSVSTLKIQRTERGDSAVYLCASSLRGLAGSSSYNEQFFGPGTRLTVL.